This T cell receptor (beta chain) was retrieved from a study of human T cells and chemical hapten exposure. Single cDNA molecules in the library carried unique molecular identifiers attached during preparation. TCRdb passed the RACE reads through MiXCR, listing each CDR3 protein once. Of 55,000 to 75,000 distinct CDR3 sequences listed, 9.5% to 15% are singletons. The sample's time point: patch test 3, about 24 weeks after DPC sensitization. The treatment here: therapeutic diphenylcyclopropenone sensitization with weekly scalp DPC. From germline, CDR1 is SGDLS and CDR2 YYNGEE. This CDR3 is built from 15 residues. Trimming took off 0 bases at V and 8 bases at J, with 15 bases between the two ends.

The specimen comprised whole blood, sampled in connection with sensitization to the hapten diphenylcyclopropenone (DPC). V usage is TRBV9 and J usage is TRBJ2-1; perhaps D is TRBD1 or TRBD2 (5 bases each). This receptor was identified in a man aged 30-40 years with alopecia areata. Some clones in this sample may be carry-over from other donors' samples. For the CDR3, the DNA is TGTGCCAGCAGCGTAGAAGAGGGGAAGTGGCATGAGCAGTTCTTC. Protein product: CASSVEEGKWHEQFF.